This T cell receptor (beta chain) was sequenced in a study of graft-versus-host responses after intestinal transplantation. Assay: immunoSEQ multiplex PCR; the TCRdb copy retains only in-frame clones and omits some. The repertoire holds over 20,000 clones, over 35% seen once, with approximately 0.81% in the top ten. The CDR3 sequence is 16 residues long. Germline loops: CDR1 SGHNT, CDR2 YYREEE (reference sequence). The ends were cut back, 0 bases at V and 8 bases at J, with 19 bases in the middle. Study results and caveats: Across patients carrying graft-donor T cell macrochimerism, allografts held high graft-versus-host to host-versus-graft clonal ratios.

Following the reaction, CD3+CD4+ and CD3+CD8+ responders that were proliferating and CFSE-low underwent sorting. The material was alloreactive CD4+ T cells from a mixed lymphocyte reaction culture, obtained before intestinal transplant. The subset is: CFSE-low proliferating T cells sorted from roughly 6-day pre-transplant mixed lymphocyte reaction (GvH or HvG direction). The sequence derives from a human patient who received an intestinal transplant. J is TRBJ2-3 and V is TRBV5-4, with a tentative D call TRBD2 (7 bases). In nucleotides, the CDR3 is TGTGCCAGCAGCTTGGCCAGCGGGGAACCCAGGGGTACGCAGTATTTT. It encodes CASSLASGEPRGTQYF.